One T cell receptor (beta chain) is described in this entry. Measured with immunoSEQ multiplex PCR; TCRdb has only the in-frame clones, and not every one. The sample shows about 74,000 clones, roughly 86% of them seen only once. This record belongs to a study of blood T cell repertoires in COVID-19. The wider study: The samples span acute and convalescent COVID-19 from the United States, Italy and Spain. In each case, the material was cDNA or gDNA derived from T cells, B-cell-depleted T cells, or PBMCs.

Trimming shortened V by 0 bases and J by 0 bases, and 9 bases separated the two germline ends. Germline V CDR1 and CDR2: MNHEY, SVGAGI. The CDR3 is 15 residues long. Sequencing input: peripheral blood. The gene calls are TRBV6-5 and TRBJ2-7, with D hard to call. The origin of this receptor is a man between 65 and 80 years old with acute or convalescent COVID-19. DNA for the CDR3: TGTGCCAGCAGTTACTCAGTCACCTACTCCTACGAGCAGTACTTC. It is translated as CASSYSVTYSYEQYF.